Listed here is a single T cell receptor beta chain. Method: immunoSEQ multiplex PCR; TCRdb's copy keeps in-frame clones and lacks some. The sample lists over 75,000 clones; 90% to 95% were seen once. V lost 3 bases to trimming and J lost 0 bases, with 18 bases between them. CDR3 length equals 17 residues. Germline CDR1 GTSNPN, CDR2 SVGIG (reference sequence). This sample was included in a study of control samples from healthy donors and cancer patients. This TCR was recovered from a man aged 25 to 40 in good health. The rearrangement joins TRBV30 to TRBJ2-4; D might be TRBD1 (6 bases). The sample consisted of blood. For the CDR3, the DNA is TGTGCCTGGAGAGCTTTGGGGCAGGGGCTAGCCAAAAACATTCAGTACTTC. Translation gives CAWRALGQGLAKNIQYF.